This paragraph covers one T cell receptor beta chain sequence. These data are taken from a study of blood T cells in healthy people across ages. For the second PCR, which ran for about 6 to 11 cycles, a sample-barcoded 5' primer and a J-beta primer mix were used. A single record per CDR3 protein comes from TCRdb applying MiXCR to the 5' RACE reads. The sample lists over 1,500,000 distinct CDR3 sequences, more than 35% seen once, with approximately 22% in the top ten. V gave up 0 bases and J gave up 4 bases, with 16 bases separating them. The CDR3 sequence is 16 residues long. The germline V gene has CDR1 SGHRS and CDR2 YFSETQ.

This chain uses TRBV5-1 with TRBJ1-1, with a tentative D call TRBD1 (5 bases). The clonotype originates from a human donor in good health. Sample: blood. The CDR3 bases are TGCGCCAGCAGCTTGGCCGCGGGGCGGACAAGCACTGAAGCTTTCTTT. Its protein product is CASSLAAGRTSTEAFF.